Below are 24 T cell receptor beta chains sequenced from a single sample in a study of beta chain features in type 1 diabetes. Findings and caveats of the study: Among patients with Type 1 diabetes, TCRB CDR3s were moderately but significantly shorter in every one of the four CD4+ subsets.

These receptors have no known antigen. The investigators reverse transcribed all of the isolated RNA, so they sequenced expressed TCRB transcripts. TCRdb keeps only in-frame clones here, not all; method: immunoSEQ multiplex PCR. In the table there are under 200,000 clones, around 8.3% of which are singletons. The sample consisted of central memory CD4+ T cells from blood. The receptors were sampled from a woman between 18 and 29 years old with type 1 diabetes.

This clone was seen more than once but under ten times. The chain uses TRBV7-9 and TRBJ2-4; TRBD1 agrees at 10 bases. The CDR3 runs to 15 residues. The germline gives CDR1 SEHNR, CDR2 FQNEAQ (reference sequence). The V gene end was trimmed by 5 bases and the J gene end by 9 bases; junction bases not matched to a gene: 10. In DNA, the CDR3 is TGTGCCAGCAGCGCCGCCGGGACAGGGGAGGGCATTCAGTACTTC. It is translated as CASSAAGTGEGIQYF.

The rearrangement uses TRBV9 and TRBJ2-7, with TRBD2 identical over 14 bases. From germline, CDR1 is SGDLS and CDR2 YYNGEE. Trimming cost V 3 bases and J 5 bases; bases outside gene matches: 4. The CDR3 loop spans 15 amino acids. CDR3 residues: CASSEGLAGAHEQYF. CDR3 coding DNA: TGTGCCAGCAGCGAGGGACTAGCGGGAGCCCACGAGCAGTACTTC. Complete variable domain (other parts from reference TRBV9 and TRBJ2-7): DSGVTQTPKHLITATGQRVTLRCSPRSGDLSVYWYQQSLDQGLQFLIQYYNGEERAKGNILERFSAQQFPDLHSELNLSSLELGDSALYFCASSEGLAGAHEQYFGPGTRLTVT.

In its sample, this clone was seen a few times. The chain is built from TRBV4-3 and TRBJ2-7, with 10 bases matching TRBD2. CDR1 and CDR2 (germline): LGHNA, YSLEER. Trimming took 3 bases from V and 5 from J; bases not matched to a gene: 16. The length of the CDR3 is 18 residues. The CDR3 bases are TGCGCCAGCAGCCAGGGCATAGCGGGAGGTATTGGTAGTGACGAGCAGTACTTC. As protein: CASSQGIAGGIGSDEQYF.

Only a few counts were recorded for this clone. The V call is TRBV28, the J call TRBJ2-7, with 7 nucleotides matching TRBD1. The germline V gene has CDR1 MDHEN and CDR2 SYDVKM. The CDR3 is 14 amino acids. With V trimmed by 5 bases and J by 3 bases, 7 bases remained unmatched. CDR3 amino acids: CASSPGQAVYEQYF. CDR3 bases: TGTGCCAGCAGTCCAGGACAGGCCGTCTACGAGCAGTACTTC.

This clone was counted only a few times. CDR3 in DNA: TGTGCCAGCAGCTTGTATTCCGGGATCTATGGCTACACCTTC. Translating gives CASSLYSGIYGYTF. The chain couples TRBV5-4 to TRBJ1-2; no firm D call. This CDR3 comprises 14 residues. Germline V gives CDR1 SGHNT, CDR2 YYREEE (reference sequence). With 1 base removed from V and 4 bases from J, the gap between germline ends came to 11 bases. Drawing the rest from reference TRBV5-4 and TRBJ1-2, the complete variable domain is ETGVTQSPTHLIKTRGQQVTLRCSSQSGHNTVSWYQQALGQGPQFIFQYYREEENGRGNFPPRFSGLQFPNYSSELNVNALELDDSALYLCASSLYSGIYGYTFGSGTRLTVV.

The V gene is TRBV28, the J gene TRBJ1-2; perhaps TRBD1 as D (6 bases). This CDR3 is 14 amino acids long. The germline gives CDR1 MDHEN, CDR2 SYDVKM. Trimming stripped 6 bases from V and 6 bases from J, with 17 bases between. The CDR3, as DNA: TGTGCCAGCAGAACAGGGATAGGAAGGGATGGCTACACCTTC. Its translation: CASRTGIGRDGYTF.

The chain's CDR3 is CASSPGQGKTETQYF. CDR3 DNA: TGCGCCAGCAGCCCGGGACAGGGCAAGACGGAGACCCAGTACTTC. V is TRBV5-1 and J is TRBJ2-5; 9 bases agree with TRBD1. V lost 4 bases, J lost 5 bases, and 9 bases stayed unmatched. The CDR3 is made up of 15 amino acids. The germline gives CDR1 SGHRS, CDR2 YFSETQ.

This chain links TRBV5-1 with TRBJ2-5, with TRBD1 matching 10 bases. This CDR3 contains 14 residues. Germline-derived CDR1 and CDR2 are SGHRS and YFSETQ. V shed 4 bases, J shed 5 bases, and the junction held 5 bases outside the gene matches. CDR3 region: CASSTGQGRETQYF. The CDR3 bases are TGCGCCAGCAGCACGGGACAGGGGAGGGAGACCCAGTACTTC.

There are a few counts of this clone. In nucleotides, the CDR3 is TGCGCCAGCAGCTCGGACGGACAGGGGGGAACAGATACGCAGTATTTT. Protein product: CASSSDGQGGTDTQYF. V gene TRBV5-1 combines with J gene TRBJ2-3, with 10 positions matching TRBD1. Losses at the gene ends were 3 bases for V and 3 bases for J; bases not matched to a gene: 7. CDR3 size: 16 residues. Germline loops: CDR1 SGHRS, CDR2 YFSETQ.

In this sample, this clone turned up a few times. The chain is built from TRBV18 and TRBJ1-5; tentatively, D is TRBD1 (6 bases). The germline V and J ends were trimmed by 6 bases and 0 bases, with 15 bases remaining between them. The CDR3 loop spans 16 amino acids. The germline gives CDR1 KGHSH, CDR2 LQKENI. The CDR3 DNA reads TGTGCCAGCTCCTCTGGCCAGGGGACTAGCAATCAGCCCCAGCATTTT. Amino acids: CASSSGQGTSNQPQHF. Looking up the rest from reference TRBV18 and TRBJ1-5 gives the full variable domain: NAGVMQNPRHLVRRRGQEARLRCSPMKGHSHVYWYRQLPEEGLKFMVYLQKENIIDESGMPKERFSAEFPKEGPSILRIQQVVRGDSAAYFCASSSGQGTSNQPQHFGDGTRLSIL.

The chain joins TRBV7-8 to TRBJ2-5, with a possible D match to TRBD1 (6 bases). Trimming shortened V by 6 bases and J by 5 bases, and 13 bases separated the two germline ends. This CDR3 is 13 amino acids long. Germline V lookup: CDR1 SGHVS, CDR2 FQNEAQ. The CDR3 loop reads CASRVITGETQYF. CDR3 DNA: TGTGCCAGCAGGGTCATCACAGGGGAGACCCAGTACTTC.

This clone was observed a few times. The CDR3 DNA reads as TGTGCCAGCGGTCTGAGCTCCTACGAGCAGTACTTC. Translating gives CASGLSSYEQYF. This chain joins TRBV2 and TRBJ2-7; D uncertain. Per the germline V gene, CDR1 is SNHLY and CDR2 is FYNNEI. The CDR3 covers 12 residues. Trimming stripped 8 bases from V and 0 bases from J, with 8 bases between.

This clone showed up just a few times. This chain links TRBV4-3 with TRBJ2-1, with a weak D call TRBD2 (6 bases). The V and J ends lost 1 base and 2 bases respectively, with 18 bases between them. This CDR3 contains 18 residues. The germline V gene has CDR1 LGHNA and CDR2 YSLEER. The CDR3 coding sequence is TGCGCCAGCAGCCAAGCCCCCCAGGGACTGCTAGCCTACAATGAGCAGTTCTTC. It translates to CASSQAPQGLLAYNEQFF.

The J gene is TRBJ2-1, the V gene TRBV1; the D segment call TRBD2 is taken from the table without a DNA check. TRBV1 is marked as a pseudogene. CDR3 length equals 18 residues. The CDR3 nucleotides read TGCACCAGCAGCCAAGATGGGAGAAACCTCGGGGTATACAATGAGCAGTTCTTC. It encodes CTSSQDGRNLGVYNEQFF.

The chain uses TRBV7-6 and TRBJ2-7; 7 bases are shared with TRBD2. CDR3 size: 15 residues. Germline trimming cut 5 bases from V and 1 base from J; bases unmatched to any gene: 8. Germline CDR1 is SGHVS and CDR2 is FNYEAQ. CDR3 loop: CASSLKRGPSYEQYF. The DNA of the CDR3 is TGTGCCAGCAGCCTCAAGCGGGGTCCGTCCTACGAGCAGTACTTC.

This clone has only a few counts. The chain has TRBV9 and TRBJ1-5; 9 nucleotides align to TRBD1. Germline CDR1 is SGDLS and CDR2 is YYNGEE. V was clipped by 2 bases and J by 1 base; unmatched bases: 1. This CDR3 region has 15 residues. The CDR3 sequence: CASSVGQGSNQPQHF. The DNA of the CDR3 is TGTGCCAGCAGCGTTGGACAGGGGAGCAATCAGCCCCAGCATTTT.

The V gene is TRBV9, the J gene TRBJ2-2; D perhaps matches TRBD2 (5 bases). Trimming removed 4 bases from V and 4 bases from J, with 11 bases in between. Germline CDR1 is SGDLS and CDR2 is YYNGEE. The CDR3 totals 14 residues. CDR3 nucleotides: TGTGCCAGCAGCCCGAGGGCGGCCACCGGGGAGCTGTTTTTT. It codes for CASSPRAATGELFF.

This clone was seen a few times. The CDR3 spells CATTGTSGNEQYF. DNA for the CDR3: TGTGCCACCACGGGGACTAGCGGAAACGAGCAGTACTTC. The chain combines TRBV6-5 with TRBJ2-7, with 11 bases aligning to TRBD2. Germline loops: CDR1 MNHEY, CDR2 SVGAGI. The ends lost 10 bases at V and 5 bases at J; junction bases unmatched: 7. This CDR3 has 13 residues.

This clone showed up just a few times. The chain recombines TRBV9 with TRBJ1-2; no clear D gene. Germline V lookup: CDR1 SGDLS, CDR2 YYNGEE. The length of the CDR3 is 16 residues. Trimming took off 4 bases at V and 5 bases at J, with 21 bases between the two ends. CDR3 nucleotides: TGTGCCAGCAGCCCTTCTCGGGTCGAGGGAGGATATGGCTACACCTTC. Protein product: CASSPSRVEGGYGYTF.

The rearrangement joins TRBV29-1 to TRBJ1-2; unclear D gene. The CDR3 length is 14 residues. V was shortened by 2 bases and J by 0 bases, with 10 bases between the two germline ends. Germline CDR1 and CDR2: SQVTM and ANQGSEA. Here the CDR3 reads CSVELVSTNYGYTF. DNA of the CDR3: TGCAGCGTTGAACTTGTGAGCACTAACTATGGCTACACCTTC. The whole variable domain, remainder taken from reference TRBV29-1 and TRBJ1-2, is SAVISQKPSRDICQRGTSLTIQCQVDSQVTMMFWYRQQPGQSLTLIATANQGSEATYESGFVIDKFPISRPNLTFSTLTVSNMSPEDSSIYLCSVELVSTNYGYTFGSGTRLTVV.

This clone turned up a few times. V and J are TRBV4-3 and TRBJ2-1; maybe TRBD2 (5 bases). The length of the CDR3 is 15 residues. The V gene's germline CDR1 is LGHNA and CDR2 YSLEER. V lost 0 bases and J lost 7, with 13 bases in between. CDR3 amino acids: CASSQDGSRGNEQFF. CDR3 sequence (DNA): TGCGCCAGCAGCCAAGATGGCTCTCGGGGAAATGAGCAGTTCTTC.

V and J are TRBV6-7 and TRBJ1-5; perhaps TRBD1 as D (5 bases). TRBV6-7 is noted as an ORF with a role that remains uncertain. V was shortened by 2 bases and J by 7 bases, with 12 bases between the two germline ends. The CDR3 loop spans 14 amino acids. CDR3: CASSYGAGWQPQHF. As DNA, the CDR3 is TGTGCCAGCAGTTACGGGGCAGGTTGGCAGCCCCAGCATTTT.

The V call is TRBV19, the J call TRBJ2-1, with D possibly TRBD2 on 6 matching bases. CDR1 is LNHDA, CDR2 SQIVND, per germline (reference sequence). This CDR3 has 15 residues. Deletions cut 7 bases from V and 8 bases from J, with 21 bases between. The CDR3 sequence: CASIRAGHPGDEQFF. In nucleotides, the CDR3 is TGTGCCAGTATCCGGGCGGGGCACCCTGGGGATGAGCAGTTCTTC.

This clone occurred a few times. This chain's CDR3 is CASSYPGFDTQYF. CDR3 sequence (DNA): TGTGCCAGCAGCTACCCGGGGTTCGATACGCAGTATTTT. This chain joins TRBV11-2 and TRBJ2-3, with D perhaps TRBD2 (5 bases). CDR3 length: 13 amino acids. With 4 bases removed from V and 6 bases from J, the gap between germline ends came to 11 bases. Germline V CDR1 and CDR2: SGHAT, FQNNGV.